Each of the 20 T cell receptor beta chains below was sequenced from the same sample in a study of T-cell memory formation after mild COVID-19. One entry per CDR3 protein, called by TCRdb with MiXCR from the 5' RACE reads. The sample records around 340,000 distinct CDR3 sequences, approximately 13% being singletons. The material sequenced was PBMCs or a T cell subset sorted from them (not recorded which). Source of these receptors: a man between 18 and 35 years old who had mild COVID-19 (a few samples of this study predate the infection). Cell type and time point are not known.

J is TRBJ2-3 and V is TRBV7-2; maybe TRBD2 (7 bases). There are 15 residues in the CDR3. V dropped 5 bases and J dropped 2 bases, with 14 bases sitting between them. Germline CDR1 and CDR2: SGHTA and FQGNSA. The CDR3 is CASSARGDITDTQYF. The DNA for the CDR3 is TGTGCCAGCAGCGCTCGGGGGGACATCACAGATACGCAGTATTTT.

This chain links TRBV6-2 or TRBV6-3 with TRBJ2-1; D is ambiguous. Germline CDR1 reads MNHEY; CDR2 reads SVGEGT. Trimming took 1 base from V and 6 from J, leaving 4 bases between them. CDR3 size: 12 residues. The CDR3 reads CASSYWGNEQFF. The CDR3 DNA is TGTGCCAGCAGTTACTGGGGCAATGAGCAGTTCTTC.

Here the CDR3 DNA reads TGCGCCAGCAGCCAGGTGCAGGAATGGAATTCACCCCTCCACTTT. Translated: CASSQVQEWNSPLHF. The chain combines TRBV4-3 with TRBJ1-6, with unresolved D. The CDR3 is made up of 15 amino acids. Germline V gene data show CDR1 as LGHNA and CDR2 as YSLEER. With 3 bases removed from V and 7 bases from J, the gap between germline ends came to 13 bases.

This chain links TRBV7-9 with TRBJ1-2; 7 bases match TRBD1. V was pared by 3 bases and J by 4 bases, with 5 bases of the junction left unmatched. Germline V CDR1 and CDR2: SEHNR, FQNEAQ (reference sequence). The CDR3 runs 14 residues. CDR3 nucleotide sequence: TGTGCCAGCAGCTTGGGCAGGGGGAGCTATGGCTACACCTTC. Translating gives CASSLGRGSYGYTF.

This clonotype was observed a few times. The V call is TRBV20-1, the J call TRBJ2-3, with TRBD2 matching over 8 bases. The V gene end was trimmed by 1 base and the J gene end by 2 bases; junction bases not matched to a gene: 8. This CDR3 comprises 16 residues. The germline gives CDR1 DFQATT, CDR2 SNEGSKA (reference sequence). The CDR3 loop reads CSARGSRGGTTDTQYF. The DNA for the CDR3 is TGCAGTGCTAGAGGTTCCCGGGGGGGTACCACAGATACGCAGTATTTT.

V and J are TRBV18 and TRBJ1-6; D unresolved. CDR3 length: 13 residues. Germline V gene sequence: CDR1 KGHSH, CDR2 LQKENI. Between the trimmed V and J ends, which lost 6 bases and 10 bases, there was a span of 13 bases. The CDR3 coding sequence is TGTGCCAGCTCCCCGGACTATTCATCACCCCTCCACTTT. This sequence encodes CASSPDYSSPLHF.

This clonotype was seen more than once but under ten times. The chain carries TRBV4-1 and TRBJ2-5; 7 bases fit TRBD2. The J segment lost 3 bases and the V segment lost 1 base, leaving 5 bases of the junction unmatched. This CDR3 comprises 15 residues. CDR1 and CDR2 (germline): MGHRA, YSYEKL. In DNA form, the CDR3 reads TGCGCCAGCAGCCAAGGTGTGGCGGGGGAAGAGACCCAGTACTTC. Translation: CASSQGVAGEETQYF.

V usage is TRBV21-1 and J usage is TRBJ2-5; the table's TRBD2 call for D was not verified on the DNA. TRBV21-1 is shown as a pseudogene. The CDR3 covers 17 residues. The DNA of the CDR3 is TGTGCCAGCAGCCCAACCTTTCGTAGCGGAGTCCAAGAGACCCAGTACTTC. Residues: CASSPTFRSGVQETQYF.

The CDR3 DNA sequence: TGTGCCAGCAGCTTGGACCTAGCGCGGACCGGGGAGCTGTTTTTT. Translation gives CASSLDLARTGELFF. This rearrangement joins TRBV5-8 to TRBJ2-2; perhaps TRBD2 as D (6 bases). Between the trimmed V and J ends, which lost 0 bases and 5 bases, there was a span of 11 bases. The CDR3 spans 15 residues. In germline, CDR1 is SGHTS, CDR2 YDEGEE.

This clonotype was counted between two and nine times. The gene calls are TRBV20-1 and TRBJ2-4; weak D call: TRBD2 (5 bases). This CDR3 is built from 12 residues. V was shortened by 6 bases and J by 6 bases, with 12 bases between the two germline ends. Germline V gene sequence: CDR1 DFQATT, CDR2 SNEGSKA (reference sequence). The CDR3 DNA reads TGCAGTGCGCCCGGACTGACAAACATTCAGTACTTC. It specifies CSAPGLTNIQYF.

This clonotype appeared a few times. This sequence joins TRBV11-2 and TRBJ2-1; TRBD1 aligns across 9 bases. Germline V lookup: CDR1 SGHAT, CDR2 FQNNGV. Trimming cost V 5 bases and J 5 bases; bases outside gene matches: 4. This CDR3 region has 14 residues. This CDR3 reads CASSRQGGNNEQFF. As DNA, the CDR3 is TGTGCCAGCAGCCGACAGGGGGGGAACAATGAGCAGTTCTTC. The variable domain in full, completed from reference TRBV11-2 and TRBJ2-1, reads EAGVAQSPRYKIIEKRQSVAFWCNPISGHATLYWYQQILGQGPKLLIQFQNNGVVDDSQLPKDRFSAERLKGVDSTLKIQPAKLEDSAVYLCASSRQGGNNEQFFGPGTRLTVL.

This clonotype appeared a few times. The chain has TRBV7-8 and TRBJ1-5, with D possibly matching TRBD1 (6 bases). The length of the CDR3 is 13 residues. Germline loops: CDR1 SGHVS, CDR2 FQNEAQ. Trimming left V 6 bases short and J 10 bases short, with 16 bases between. The CDR3 DNA is TGTGCCAGCAGTTCAAACAGGGACGGACCCCAGCATTTT. Its translation: CASSSNRDGPQHF.

This clonotype was found many times. V usage is TRBV11-3 and J usage is TRBJ2-5; the D is unclear. V shed 0 bases and J shed 2 bases, with 10 bases lying between them. In germline, CDR1 is SGHNT, CDR2 YENEEA. The CDR3 sequence is 15 residues long. The CDR3 reads CASSLDLAKQETQYF. The CDR3 bases are TGTGCCAGCAGCTTAGATCTCGCTAAGCAAGAGACCCAGTACTTC.

The gene calls are TRBV11-2 and TRBJ1-6; D is perhaps TRBD1 (6 bases). Germline V gives CDR1 SGHAT, CDR2 FQNNGV. This CDR3 is 16 amino acids long. V lost 5 bases, J lost 8 bases, and 19 bases lay in between. In DNA, the CDR3 is TGTGCCAGCAGCCCGACCTACAGGGTGGTGGATTCACCCCTCCACTTT. It is translated as CASSPTYRVVDSPLHF.

This clonotype was counted between two and nine times. The genes are TRBV12-3 or TRBV12-4 and TRBJ2-1; D unclear. The length of the CDR3 is 11 residues. The V end was cut by 7 bases, the J end by 6 bases, with 7 bases between. The CDR3 loop is CASTISNEQFF. The CDR3 DNA reads as TGTGCCAGCACGATATCCAATGAGCAGTTCTTC.

CDR3 region: CASSPSLRTDTQYF. CDR3 coding DNA: TGCGCCAGCAGCCCCTCCCTTCGTACAGATACGCAGTATTTT. The chain is built from TRBV4-3 and TRBJ2-3; no clear D gene. Per germline, CDR1 LGHNA and CDR2 YSLEER. The CDR3 loop spans 14 amino acids. V lost 4 bases, J lost 3 bases, and 11 bases lay in between.

The rearrangement joins TRBV24-1 to TRBJ2-5, with D possibly being TRBD1 (6 bases). CDR1 is KGHDR, CDR2 SFDVKD, per germline. V dropped 4 bases and J dropped 4 bases, with 9 bases sitting between them. This CDR3 is 13 amino acids long. CDR3 DNA sequence: TGTGCCACCAGTGAACAGGGTTTAGAGACCCAGTACTTC. The encoded protein is CATSEQGLETQYF.

Remarks on this clonotype: At one end, the junction sequence differs from germline, possibly due to a read error. This chain uses TRBV4-2 with TRBJ1-5; D is unresolved. Germline V gives CDR1 LGHNA, CDR2 YNFKEQ. This CDR3 is 12 amino acids long. CDR3 coding DNA: TGTGCCAGCAGCCACCGAGGTCAGCCCAAGCATTTT. Translated: CASSHRGQPKHF.

The genes are TRBV6-5 and TRBJ2-5; 8 bases map to TRBD2. The germline V gene has CDR1 MNHEY and CDR2 SVGAGI. The CDR3 has 15 residues. After removal of 6 bases from V and 4 bases from J, the junction contained 10 bases not matched to a gene. CDR3 DNA: TGTGCCAGCAGCTGGACTAGCCGCGGGGGAGAGACCCAGTACTTC. This gives the protein CASSWTSRGGETQYF.

This chain links TRBV20-1 with TRBJ1-2; D uncertain. Trimming cost V 3 bases and J 1 base, with 0 bases left between them. Germline CDR1 and CDR2: DFQATT and SNEGSKA (reference sequence). The CDR3 length is 10 residues. The CDR3 region has the DNA TGCAGTGCTAGTAACTATGGCTACACCTTC. Amino acid sequence: CSASNYGYTF.